One sample yielded the 25 T cell receptor beta chains listed below, sequenced in a study of cytomegalovirus exposure and HLA in healthy donors. Vbeta (60) and Jbeta (13) primers were used in the PCR. Clones were sequenced by immunoSEQ multiplex PCR, and TCRdb holds only the in-frame ones, with some missing. Of 140,000 or so clones in the sample, less than 9.5% were seen once. Material: PBMCs. These receptors were collected from a male donor in good health and CMV-seronegative.

Only a few counts were recorded for this clone. V and J are TRBV2 and TRBJ1-6, with 7 nucleotides matching TRBD1. With V trimmed by 1 base and J by 10 bases, 4 bases remained unmatched. Germline CDR1 and CDR2: SNHLY and FYNNEI. The CDR3 totals 14 residues. The CDR3 region has the DNA TGTGCCAGCAGTGAAGGACAGGGAGAGTCACCCCTCCACTTT. Translated, it gives CASSEGQGESPLHF.

The chain is built from TRBV5-1 and TRBJ2-7, with TRBD1 identical over 10 bases. The CDR3 has 14 amino acids. The junction had 10 bases not matched to a gene; V was cut back by 4 bases and J by 9 bases. Germline V gene lookup returns CDR1 SGHRS and CDR2 YFSETQ. The CDR3 nucleotides read TGCGCCAGCAGCGGAAACCGGGACAGGGGTCGGCAGTACTTC. It translates to CASSGNRDRGRQYF.

This clone was detected only a few times. The chain joins TRBV7-2 to TRBJ2-5; D perhaps matches TRBD2 (6 bases). CDR1 is SGHTA and CDR2 is FQGNSA in the germline V gene. CDR3 length: 14 residues. V was clipped by 4 bases and J by 8 bases, with 17 bases between them. The chain's CDR3 is CASSSGVRSETQYF. The CDR3 DNA reads as TGTGCCAGCAGCTCGGGGGTCCGTTCGGAAACCCAGTACTTC.

The chain employs TRBV6-5 and TRBJ2-7; 7 bases match TRBD2. After removal of 2 bases from V and 5 bases from J, the junction contained 12 bases not matched to a gene. The CDR3 is 16 residues long. Per germline, CDR1 MNHEY and CDR2 SVGAGI. CDR3 protein: CASSYAGGGKEDEQYF. The DNA for the CDR3 is TGTGCCAGCAGTTACGCCGGGGGAGGGAAAGAGGACGAGCAGTACTTC.

In this sample, this clone turned up a few times. The CDR3 here is CASSAAGGPTHYGYTF. CDR3 DNA sequence: TGTGCCAGCAGCGCCGCGGGGGGGCCCACTCACTATGGCTACACCTTC. The chain employs TRBV28 and TRBJ1-2, with D tentatively TRBD1 (6 bases). This CDR3 is 16 amino acids long. Trimming shortened V by 6 bases and J by 3 bases, and 20 bases separated the two germline ends. Per the germline V gene, CDR1 is MDHEN and CDR2 is SYDVKM.

The V gene is TRBV9, the J gene TRBJ2-2; no definite D call. This CDR3 comprises 13 residues. Per germline, CDR1 SGDLS and CDR2 YYNGEE. The V gene lost 0 bases and the J gene lost 5 bases, with 5 bases spanning the gap. The CDR3 DNA reads TGTGCCAGCAGCGTAGTCCCAACCGGGGAGCTGTTTTTT. Its translation is CASSVVPTGELFF. The variable domain in full, with the rest retrieved from reference TRBV9 and TRBJ2-2, is DSGVTQTPKHLITATGQRVTLRCSPRSGDLSVYWYQQSLDQGLQFLIQYYNGEERAKGNILERFSAQQFPDLHSELNLSSLELGDSALYFCASSVVPTGELFFGEGSRLTVL.

V gene TRBV7-9 combines with J gene TRBJ1-3; unclear D gene. CDR1 and CDR2 (germline): SEHNR, FQNEAQ (reference sequence). This CDR3 is built from 15 residues. V lost 5 bases, J lost 4 bases, and 15 bases lay in between. The CDR3 is CASSPAGSAGNTIYF. The DNA for the CDR3 is TGTGCCAGCAGCCCCGCCGGGAGTGCCGGAAACACCATATATTTT.

The chain couples TRBV19 to TRBJ2-1, with 9 positions matching TRBD2. J was trimmed by 7 bases and V by 2 bases; bases with no gene match: 18. There are 19 residues in the CDR3. CDR1 is LNHDA and CDR2 is SQIVND in the germline V gene (reference sequence). The DNA for the CDR3 is TGTGCCAGTAGTATAACACCGTGGGGTGCGGGGGGGCCATCGAATGAGCAGTTCTTC. Translating it yields CASSITPWGAGGPSNEQFF.

This clone showed up just a few times. The CDR3 bases are TGCGCCAGCAGCCAAGACCACTCTTTGACGAGGGGCTACACCTTC. It encodes CASSQDHSLTRGYTF. The rearrangement links TRBV4-3 to TRBJ1-2; no clear D gene. The CDR3 has 15 residues. The germline V gene encodes CDR1 LGHNA and CDR2 YSLEER. V lost 0 bases, J lost 8 bases, and 16 bases lay in between.

This clone has just a few counts. The chain links TRBV7-2 to TRBJ1-1; 7 bases match TRBD1. The CDR3 sequence is 14 residues long. J was trimmed by 5 bases and V by 0 bases; bases with no gene match: 3. In germline, CDR1 is SGHTA, CDR2 FQGNSA. CDR3 DNA: TGTGCCAGCAGCTTAGCCACAGGGGTGACTGAAGCTTTCTTT. It is translated as CASSLATGVTEAFF.

V is TRBV13 and J is TRBJ2-7; 9 bases align to TRBD1. This CDR3 is built from 15 residues. Germline lookup yields CDR1 PRHDT and CDR2 FYEKMQ (reference sequence). The ends lost 5 bases at V and 2 bases at J; junction bases unmatched: 7. The chain's CDR3 is CASSPRTGAAYEQYF. The CDR3 DNA sequence: TGTGCCAGCAGCCCTCGGACAGGGGCTGCCTACGAGCAGTACTTC.

CDR3 DNA sequence: TGTGCCACCCGACGGGACAGCGATTCACCCCTCCACTTT. This encodes CATRRDSDSPLHF. The chain combines TRBV15 with TRBJ1-6; 7 positions match TRBD1. The ends lost 8 bases at V and 8 bases at J; junction bases unmatched: 6. Germline lookup yields CDR1 LNHNV and CDR2 YYDKDF (reference sequence). CDR3 length: 13 amino acids.

Only a few counts were recorded for this clone. The V and J genes are TRBV18 and TRBJ1-5; 7 bases agree with TRBD1. The CDR3 spans 17 residues. With V trimmed by 3 bases and J by 8 bases, 16 bases remained unmatched. Germline V gives CDR1 KGHSH, CDR2 LQKENI. The CDR3 sequence: CASSPAQGLGFVKPQHF. The CDR3, as DNA: TGTGCCAGCTCACCTGCACAGGGGCTGGGGTTCGTCAAGCCCCAGCATTTT. Filled out from reference TRBV18 and TRBJ1-5, the complete variable domain reads NAGVMQNPRHLVRRRGQEARLRCSPMKGHSHVYWYRQLPEEGLKFMVYLQKENIIDESGMPKERFSAEFPKEGPSILRIQQVVRGDSAAYFCASSPAQGLGFVKPQHFGDGTRLSIL.

The chain couples TRBV19 to TRBJ2-3, with D possibly being TRBD2 (6 bases). This CDR3 is built from 14 residues. Trimming cost V 5 bases and J 3 bases, with 12 bases left between them. Germline lookup yields CDR1 LNHDA and CDR2 SQIVND (reference sequence). The CDR3 DNA reads as TGTGCCAGTAGTCCTGGGGGGTGGACAGATACGCAGTATTTT. Translating it yields CASSPGGWTDTQYF. Together with reference TRBV19 and TRBJ2-3, the CDR3 gives the full variable domain: DGGITQSPKYLFRKEGQNVTLSCEQNLNHDAMYWYRQDPGQGLRLIYYSQIVNDFQKGDIAEGYSVSREKKESFPLTVTSAQKNPTAFYLCASSPGGWTDTQYFGPGTRLTVL.

The rearrangement links TRBV19 to TRBJ1-2; D not resolved. The CDR3 length is 12 residues. Germline assignment: CDR1 LNHDA and CDR2 SQIVND (reference sequence). V was clipped by 4 bases and J by 3 bases, with 6 bases between them. Here the CDR3 DNA reads TGTGCCAGTAGTACTTCAGACTATGGCTACACCTTC. As protein: CASSTSDYGYTF.

V gene TRBV6-5 combines with J gene TRBJ2-7, with D perhaps TRBD1 (7 bases). CDR3 size: 15 residues. V was shortened by 5 bases and J by 5 bases, with 19 bases between the two germline ends. The germline gives CDR1 MNHEY, CDR2 SVGAGI. Written as DNA, the CDR3 is TGTGCCAGCAGTCGAGTTCAGGGGGGTGAGGACGAGCAGTACTTC. Translating gives CASSRVQGGEDEQYF.

This clone was detected a few times. The V gene is TRBV10-3, the J gene TRBJ2-3, with D perhaps matching TRBD2 (5 bases). CDR3 size: 18 residues. The ends were cut back, 7 bases at V and 1 base at J, with 24 bases in the middle. The germline gives CDR1 ENHRY, CDR2 SYGVKD. CDR3 DNA sequence: TGTGCCATCACAGCGGCCGGTCACTCCAAGGTGGGCACAGATACGCAGTATTTT. Its protein is CAITAAGHSKVGTDTQYF.

In its sample, this clone was seen a few times. DNA of the CDR3: TGTGCCAGCAGTAGTGGGACTAGCGGCGCGAACACCGGGGAGCTGTTTTTT. This sequence encodes CASSSGTSGANTGELFF. The chain uses TRBV7-3 and TRBJ2-2; 11 nucleotides match TRBD2. J lost 0 bases, V lost 6 bases, and 6 bases had no gene match. The length of the CDR3 is 17 residues. Per germline, CDR1 SGHTA and CDR2 FQGTGA. The complete variable domain, with remaining parts taken from reference TRBV7-3 and TRBJ2-2, reads GAGVSQTPSNKVTEKGKYVELRCDPISGHTALYWYRQSLGQGPEFLIYFQGTGAADDSGLPNDRFFAVRPEGSVSTLKIQRTERGDSAVYLCASSSGTSGANTGELFFGEGSRLTVL.

DNA for the CDR3: TGTGCCAGTCTTCCGACAGGGGGTTTCCCAGATACGCAGTATTTT. The encoded protein is CASLPTGGFPDTQYF. The gene calls are TRBV7-9 and TRBJ2-3; 9 bases line up with TRBD1. CDR3 length: 15 amino acids. Germline loops: CDR1 SEHNR, CDR2 FQNEAQ (reference sequence). Trimming took 9 bases from V and 4 from J; bases not matched to a gene: 11.

This CDR3 is CASSLAVQRTGELFF. DNA of the CDR3: TGTGCCAGCAGCTTAGCGGTGCAGCGCACCGGGGAGCTGTTTTTT. The chain recombines TRBV7-2 with TRBJ2-2, with D hard to call. This CDR3 region has 15 residues. Trimming took 0 bases from V and 4 from J, leaving 9 bases between them. The germline CDR1 and CDR2 sequences are SGHTA and FQGNSA.

The gene calls are TRBV27 and TRBJ2-7; 10 nucleotides line up with TRBD1. This CDR3 has 15 amino acids. CDR1 and CDR2 from the germline V gene are MNHEY and SMNVEV (reference sequence). The J segment lost 4 bases and the V segment lost 5 bases, leaving 8 bases of the junction unmatched. The CDR3 DNA reads as TGTGCCAGCAGTCAAAAGACAGGGGGCCCTTACGAGCAGTACTTC. It encodes CASSQKTGGPYEQYF.

The chain joins TRBV6-1 to TRBJ1-2; D might be TRBD1 (5 bases). Trimming pared 3 bases from V and 7 bases from J, leaving 15 bases between. The germline V gene has CDR1 MNHNS and CDR2 SASEGT. This CDR3 has 14 amino acids. This chain's CDR3 is CASSDAAGPPGYTF. DNA of the CDR3: TGTGCCAGCAGTGATGCGGCAGGGCCGCCTGGCTACACCTTC.

This clone was picked up a small number of times. V usage is TRBV7-8 and J usage is TRBJ2-6; TRBD1 matches at 10 bases. CDR1 SGHVS and CDR2 FQNEAQ come from the germline V gene. Trimming took 5 bases from V and 4 from J; bases not matched to a gene: 8. The CDR3 has 17 amino acids. The CDR3 reads CASSRGDRGSGANVLTF. DNA for the CDR3: TGTGCCAGCAGCAGAGGGGACAGGGGCTCGGGGGCCAACGTCCTGACTTTC.

A few counts support this clone. V is TRBV6-5 and J is TRBJ2-5; no clear D gene. The CDR3 contains 14 residues. The germline V and J ends were trimmed by 0 bases and 1 base, with 6 bases remaining between them. CDR1 is MNHEY, CDR2 SVGAGI, per germline. The chain's CDR3 is CASSYSRLQETQYF. The CDR3 bases are TGTGCCAGCAGTTACTCGAGGCTCCAAGAGACCCAGTACTTC.

This clone appeared a few times. The chain links TRBV4-2 to TRBJ1-5; D perhaps matches TRBD1 (5 bases). The ends were cut back, 3 bases at V and 0 bases at J, with 15 bases in the middle. CDR1 is LGHNA, CDR2 YNFKEQ, per germline. The CDR3 runs to 17 residues. CDR3 coding DNA: TGTGCCAGCAGCCAGGGGCCCGGTGCAAATAGCAATCAGCCCCAGCATTTT. Protein sequence: CASSQGPGANSNQPQHF.